The entry that follows covers one T cell receptor (beta chain) sequence. Its cognate antigen is unknown. The method was immunoSEQ multiplex PCR; TCRdb's version includes in-frame clones alone and lacks a portion of them. The table includes approximately 89,000 clones, around 80% detected once. The ends lost 5 bases at V and 0 bases at J; junction bases unmatched: 8. CDR3 length equals 17 residues. Germline CDR1 is SGHTA and CDR2 is FQGNSA. The entry originates in a study of T cells in localized non-small cell lung cancer. Study outcomes and limitations: Adjacent lung was found to contain a median about 55 of the top 100 tumor clones. A raised T cell density in blood coincided with lengthier overall survival. Heterogeneity within the tumor remains possible, as just one region underwent sequencing.

The rearrangement links TRBV7-2 to TRBJ1-4; TRBD1 aligns across 8 bases. This material consisted of PBMCs, taken before any cancer treatment. This clonotype originated in a man between 40 and 70 years old with stage II squamous cell lung carcinoma. CDR3 nucleotide sequence: TGTGCCAGCAGCACCCGGACAGGGACGTCAACTAATGAAAAACTGTTTTTT. Translated: CASSTRTGTSTNEKLFF.